Presented here are 14 T cell receptor beta chains from one specimen sequenced in a study of T cell changes during pregnancy in multiple sclerosis. TCRdb's copy holds only in-frame clones and misses some; the assay was immunoSEQ multiplex PCR. The sample carries about 40,000 clones, around nine tenths recorded once. The input for sequencing was peripheral blood, taken in the first trimester of pregnancy. Every receptor here comes from a female donor in good health, enrolled as a control in a pregnancy study.

This clone was picked up one time. The chain combines TRBV23-1 with TRBJ1-5; D unresolved. TRBV23-1 carries the ORF label, with uncertain function. CDR3 size: 13 residues. V was clipped by 4 bases and J by 6 bases, with 10 bases between them. The CDR3 nucleotides are TGCGCCAGCAGTCGGGAGTTTCGTCAGCCCCAGCATTTT. Encoded protein: CASSREFRQPQHF.

This sequence joins TRBV13 and TRBJ2-5, with D possibly being TRBD2 (7 bases). This CDR3 contains 15 residues. Trimming cost V 5 bases and J 5 bases, with 18 bases left between them. Germline V gene sequence: CDR1 PRHDT, CDR2 FYEKMQ (reference sequence). The CDR3 bases are TGTGCCAGCAGCCTGGGGAGGGGGAAGCTCGAGACCCAGTACTTC. As protein: CASSLGRGKLETQYF.

The V and J genes are TRBV5-1 and TRBJ2-3, with a weak D call TRBD1 (5 bases). There are 16 residues in the CDR3. Per the germline V gene, CDR1 is SGHRS and CDR2 is YFSETQ. V lost 0 bases and J lost 3, with 14 bases in between. The CDR3, as DNA: TGCGCCAGCAGCTTGGGTGACAGTAGAGTTACAGATACGCAGTATTTT. Translated: CASSLGDSRVTDTQYF.

The chain uses TRBV5-8 and TRBJ2-2, with 8 bases identical to TRBD1. The J segment lost 7 bases and the V segment lost 5 bases, leaving 13 bases of the junction unmatched. This CDR3 region has 16 residues. Germline V gene data show CDR1 as SGHTS and CDR2 as YDEGEE. The CDR3 sequence: CASRRPGQASYGELFF. The CDR3 region has the DNA TGTGCCAGCAGGAGACCGGGACAGGCTTCGTACGGGGAGCTGTTTTTT.

The chain uses TRBV10-3 and TRBJ2-5; 11 nucleotides agree with TRBD1. J gave up 3 bases and V 4 bases, and 1 base lay outside the gene matches. The CDR3 is 14 residues long. Germline CDR1 is ENHRY and CDR2 is SYGVKD. CDR3 sequence: CAISGDRGEETQYF. Here the CDR3 DNA reads TGTGCCATCAGTGGGGACAGGGGGGAAGAGACCCAGTACTTC.

The chain couples TRBV19 to TRBJ2-7; TRBD1 matches 8 bases. J lost 3 bases, V lost 6 bases, and 10 bases had no gene match. Germline V CDR1 and CDR2: LNHDA, SQIVND (reference sequence). This CDR3 has 15 residues. CDR3 in amino acids: CASSIRQGISYEQYF. The CDR3 region has the DNA TGTGCCAGTAGCATTCGACAGGGGATAAGCTACGAGCAGTACTTC.

The chain has TRBV7-2 and TRBJ1-1, with D possibly being TRBD1 (5 bases). The V end lost 3 bases, the J end lost 0 bases, and 8 bases lay between the germline ends. This CDR3 has 14 residues. CDR1 and CDR2 (germline): SGHTA, FQGNSA. The chain's CDR3 is CASSLAGMNTEAFF. CDR3 nucleotide sequence: TGTGCCAGCAGCTTGGCAGGGATGAACACTGAAGCTTTCTTT.

The J gene is TRBJ2-1, the V gene TRBV7-3; 13 nucleotides agree with TRBD2. The CDR3 is 15 amino acids. Unmatched junction bases numbered 7, after V lost 7 bases and J lost 7 bases. Germline CDR1 reads SGHTA; CDR2 reads FQGTGA. In nucleotides, the CDR3 is TGTGCCAGCAAACTAGCGGGAGGGCTTCGGAATGAGCAGTTCTTC. It translates to CASKLAGGLRNEQFF. Full variable domain (outside the CDR3, taken from reference TRBV7-3 and TRBJ2-1): GAGVSQTPSNKVTEKGKYVELRCDPISGHTALYWYRQSLGQGPEFLIYFQGTGAADDSGLPNDRFFAVRPEGSVSTLKIQRTERGDSAVYLCASKLAGGLRNEQFFGPGTRLTVL.

The gene calls are TRBV15 and TRBJ2-7; 10 bases are a match to TRBD2. Trimming removed 0 bases from V and 5 bases from J; junction bases left unmatched: 4. From germline, CDR1 is LNHNV and CDR2 YYDKDF (reference sequence). The CDR3 is 15 amino acids. Here the CDR3 reads CATSRESGGADEQYF. CDR3 nucleotide sequence: TGTGCCACCAGCAGAGAGAGCGGGGGGGCCGACGAGCAGTACTTC.

The chain carries TRBV5-5 and TRBJ1-5; no reliable D call. CDR3 length: 13 residues. V dropped 8 bases and J dropped 7 bases, with 16 bases sitting between them. The germline gives CDR1 SGHKS, CDR2 YYEKEE (reference sequence). CDR3 loop: CASMTVPGQPQHF. CDR3 DNA sequence: TGTGCCAGTATGACCGTTCCGGGACAGCCCCAGCATTTT.

This chain links TRBV5-6 with TRBJ2-3; TRBD2 might be the D (5 bases). Germline-derived CDR1 and CDR2 are SGHDT and YYEEEE. The CDR3 has 16 amino acids. V lost 4 bases and J 6 bases, leaving 21 bases between the germline ends. CDR3 bases: TGTGCCAGCAGCCCGGGAAAGGGTCGACGGCCGGATACGCAGTATTTT. It yields the protein CASSPGKGRRPDTQYF.

This sequence joins TRBV27 and TRBJ2-1; 9 bases are a match to TRBD1. Losses at the gene ends were 6 bases for V and 10 bases for J; bases not matched to a gene: 7. Looked up from germline, CDR1 is MNHEY and CDR2 is SMNVEV (reference sequence). The CDR3 is 13 residues long. CDR3 coding DNA: TGTGCCAGCAGGGGACAGGGTGGCCGAGAGCAGTTCTTC. Protein product: CASRGQGGREQFF.

The chain is built from TRBV28 and TRBJ2-1, with 7 bases that match TRBD2. Germline CDR1 reads MDHEN; CDR2 reads SYDVKM. The J segment lost 0 bases and the V segment lost 4 bases, leaving 9 bases of the junction unmatched. CDR3 size: 17 residues. Written as DNA, the CDR3 is TGTGCCAGCAGTTCCCCCGGGCGGGAGCTCTCCTACAATGAGCAGTTCTTC. Its protein is CASSSPGRELSYNEQFF. Combining the CDR3 with reference TRBV28 and TRBJ2-1 gives the whole variable domain DVKVTQSSRYLVKRTGEKVFLECVQDMDHENMFWYRQDPGLGLRLIYFSYDVKMKEKGDIPEGYSVSREKKERFSLILESASTNQTSMYLCASSSPGRELSYNEQFFGPGTRLTVL.

The V gene is TRBV28, the J gene TRBJ1-1; the match to TRBD1 covers 9 bases. The CDR3 consists of 14 residues. Trimming removed 2 bases from V and 11 bases from J; junction bases left unmatched: 9. CDR1 is MDHEN, CDR2 SYDVKM, per germline. In DNA, the CDR3 is TGTGCCAGCAGTTTAGATGGGACAGGGTCCAAGGCTTTCTTT. Residues: CASSLDGTGSKAFF.